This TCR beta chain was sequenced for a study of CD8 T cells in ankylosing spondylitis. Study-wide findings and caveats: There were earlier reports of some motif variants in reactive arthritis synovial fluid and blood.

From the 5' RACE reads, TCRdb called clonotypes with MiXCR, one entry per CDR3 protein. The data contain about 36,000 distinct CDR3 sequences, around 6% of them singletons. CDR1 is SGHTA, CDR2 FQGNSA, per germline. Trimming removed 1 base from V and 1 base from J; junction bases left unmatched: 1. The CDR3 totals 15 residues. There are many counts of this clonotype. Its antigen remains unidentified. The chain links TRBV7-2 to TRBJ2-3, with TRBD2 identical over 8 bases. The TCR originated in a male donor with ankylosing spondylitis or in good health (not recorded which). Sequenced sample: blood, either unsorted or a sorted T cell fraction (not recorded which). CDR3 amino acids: CASSLVSGGTDTQYF. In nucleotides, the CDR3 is TGTGCCAGCAGCTTAGTTAGCGGGGGCACAGATACGCAGTATTTT.